Listed below are T cell receptor beta chains from one sample, sequenced in a study of spatial heterogeneity in lung cancer. MiXCR, run by TCRdb on the 5' RACE reads, gives a single entry per CDR3 protein. The table has tens of thousands of distinct CDR3 sequences, under 8% seen once; the top ten hold 25% to 35%. The input for sequencing was PBMCs, taken at surgery. These receptors all come from a female donor with early-stage non-small cell lung cancer. Both conserved end residues are part of each CDR3. Each record gives: J gene, V gene, D gene, clone size, CDR3 protein, CDR3 DNA. A D gene is named only where the DNA matches it firmly. The size field is filled for only some rows; it gives once, few, many or a size class.

>TRBJ2-1|TRBV5-1|TRBD2|few
CASSLGLAGVEQFF
TGCGCCAGCAGCTTGGGACTAGCGGGAGTTGAGCAGTTCTTC
>TRBJ2-2|TRBV5-4|NA|once
CASSLKGLNTGELFF
TGTGCCAGCAGCTTGAAGGGACTCAACACCGGGGAGCTGTTTTTT
>TRBJ2-5|TRBV10-3|NA|few
CAISERGFGETQYF
TGTGCCATCAGTGAGCGGGGGTTCGGGGAGACCCAGTACTTC
>TRBJ2-1|TRBV7-8|TRBD1|many
CASSFRQGEGDNEQFF
TGTGCCAGCAGCTTCAGACAGGGGGAAGGAGACAATGAGCAGTTCTTC
>TRBJ2-1|TRBV6-6|NA|many
CASTLDGSSYNEQFF
TGTGCCAGCACTTTAGACGGGAGCTCCTACAATGAGCAGTTCTTC
>TRBJ2-2|TRBV6-5|NA|few
CASSDRELNTGELFF
TGTGCCAGCAGCGACCGAGAGCTGAACACCGGGGAGCTGTTTTTT
>TRBJ2-1|TRBV2|TRBD2|few
CASSGYSGRPDNEQFF
TGTGCCAGCAGTGGATATAGCGGGAGACCCGACAATGAGCAGTTCTTC
>TRBJ2-1|TRBV2|TRBD1|NA
CASSDPDREQFF
TGTGCCAGCAGTGACCCCGACAGGGAACAGTTCTTC
>TRBJ2-6|TRBV19|NA|many
CASTHPGSGANVLTF
TGTGCCAGTACGCACCCAGGGTCTGGGGCCAACGTCCTGACTTTC
>TRBJ2-7|TRBV28|TRBD2|NA
CASSSLAGGSYEQYF
TGTGCCAGCAGTTCCCTAGCGGGAGGCTCCTACGAGCAGTACTTC
>TRBJ2-3|TRBV18|NA|few
CASSPRGGVAGTDTQYF
TGTGCCAGCTCACCAAGAGGAGGAGTAGCGGGCACAGATACGCAGTATTTT
>TRBJ1-4|TRBV3-1|NA|many
CASSQAARGGEKLFF
TGTGCCAGCAGCCAAGCCGCCAGGGGCGGTGAAAAACTGTTTTTT
>TRBJ2-3|TRBV29-1|NA|many
CSAQSGTSTDTQYF
TGCAGCGCCCAGAGCGGGACAAGCACAGATACGCAGTATTTT
>TRBJ2-5|TRBV7-9|TRBD2|few
CASSYGTSGGEETQYF
TGTGCCAGCAGTTATGGGACTAGCGGGGGAGAAGAGACCCAGTACTTC
>TRBJ2-1|TRBV18|NA|many
CASSPRTMENEQFF
TGTGCCAGCTCACCTCGCACGATGGAGAATGAGCAGTTCTTC
>TRBJ2-3|TRBV20-1|NA|NA
CSAIALPSTDTQYF
TGCAGTGCTATTGCCCTGCCCAGCACAGATACGCAGTATTTT
>TRBJ2-7|TRBV11-2|TRBD1|many
CASSFLKGQGDDEQYF
TGTGCCAGCAGCTTTCTTAAGGGACAGGGGGATGACGAGCAGTACTTC
>TRBJ2-5|TRBV18|TRBD1|NA
CASSPRVGTGETQYF
TGTGCCAGCTCCCCCAGGGTGGGGACAGGAGAGACCCAGTACTTC
>TRBJ1-6|TRBV6-4|TRBD1|many
CASSALPPGQRISPLHF
TGTGCCAGCAGTGCCCTACCGCCGGGACAGCGGATTTCACCCCTCCACTTT
>TRBJ1-6|TRBV5-1|NA|many
CASSETGPWSPLHF
TGCGCCAGCAGCGAAACAGGGCCGTGGTCACCCCTCCACTTT
>TRBJ2-2|TRBV5-1|NA|many
CASSLAFNTGELFF
TGCGCCAGCAGCTTGGCCTTTAACACCGGGGAGCTGTTTTTT
>TRBJ2-7|TRBV12-3/TRBV12-4|NA|many
CASSLTLSYEQYF
TGTGCCAGCAGTTTAACCCTTTCTTACGAGCAGTACTTC
>TRBJ2-5|TRBV23-1|TRBD2|NA
CASSHTRGGREETQYF
TGCGCCAGCAGTCATACTCGGGGGGGCAGAGAGGAGACCCAGTACTTC
>TRBJ2-1|TRBV12-5|TRBD2|NA
CASGPPGRGGRNEQFF
TGTGCTAGTGGTCCCCCGGGGCGGGGGGGCCGAAATGAGCAGTTCTTC
>TRBJ2-2|TRBV5-1|TRBD1|many
CASSPRQGGAGELFF
TGCGCCAGCAGCCCCCGACAGGGTGGAGCCGGGGAGCTGTTTTTT
>TRBJ2-3|TRBV5-1|TRBD1|many
CASSPEPTGGTDTQYF
TGCGCCAGCAGCCCCGAGCCGACAGGGGGCACAGATACGCAGTATTTT
>TRBJ2-4|TRBV4-2|TRBD1|many
CASSQEGQGASIQYF
TGTGCCAGCAGCCAAGAAGGACAGGGGGCGAGCATTCAGTACTTC
>TRBJ1-5|TRBV18|TRBD1|many
CASSARDRGQPQHF
TGTGCCAGCTCAGCCCGGGACAGGGGTCAGCCCCAGCATTTT
>TRBJ2-5|TRBV29-1|TRBD2|many
CSVGTSGSTTQETQYF
TGCAGCGTCGGGACTAGCGGGAGTACCACCCAAGAGACCCAGTACTTC
>TRBJ1-3|TRBV6-1|NA|NA
CASSQGSSGNTIYF
TGTGCCAGCAGCCAGGGGAGCTCTGGAAACACCATATATTTT
>TRBJ1-5|TRBV7-2|TRBD1|many
CASSPGGTSNQPQHF
TGTGCCAGCAGCCCAGGGGGGACAAGCAATCAGCCCCAGCATTTT